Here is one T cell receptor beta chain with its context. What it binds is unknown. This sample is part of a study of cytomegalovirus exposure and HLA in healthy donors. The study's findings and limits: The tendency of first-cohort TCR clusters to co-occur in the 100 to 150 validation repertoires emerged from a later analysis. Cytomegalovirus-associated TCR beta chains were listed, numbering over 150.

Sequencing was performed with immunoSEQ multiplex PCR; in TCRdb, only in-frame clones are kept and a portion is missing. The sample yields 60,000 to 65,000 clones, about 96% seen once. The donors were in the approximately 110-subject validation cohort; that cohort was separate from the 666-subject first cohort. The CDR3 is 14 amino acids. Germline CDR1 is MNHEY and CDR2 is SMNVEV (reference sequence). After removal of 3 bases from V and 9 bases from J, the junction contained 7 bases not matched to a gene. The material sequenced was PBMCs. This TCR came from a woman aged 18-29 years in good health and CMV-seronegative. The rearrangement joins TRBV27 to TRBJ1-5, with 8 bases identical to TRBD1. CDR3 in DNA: TGTGCCAGCAGTTTGACAGGGGTCGGGGGGCCCCAGCATTTT. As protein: CASSLTGVGGPQHF.